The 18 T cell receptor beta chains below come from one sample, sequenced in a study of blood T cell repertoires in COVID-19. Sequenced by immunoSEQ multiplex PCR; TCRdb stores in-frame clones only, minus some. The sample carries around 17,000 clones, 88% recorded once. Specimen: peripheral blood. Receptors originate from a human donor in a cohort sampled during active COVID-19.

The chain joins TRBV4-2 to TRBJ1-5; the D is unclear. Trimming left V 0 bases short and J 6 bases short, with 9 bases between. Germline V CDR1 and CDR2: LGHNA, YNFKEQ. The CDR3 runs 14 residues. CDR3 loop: CASSQDTAGQPQHF. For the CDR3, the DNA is TGTGCCAGCAGCCAAGATACGGCGGGTCAGCCCCAGCATTTT.

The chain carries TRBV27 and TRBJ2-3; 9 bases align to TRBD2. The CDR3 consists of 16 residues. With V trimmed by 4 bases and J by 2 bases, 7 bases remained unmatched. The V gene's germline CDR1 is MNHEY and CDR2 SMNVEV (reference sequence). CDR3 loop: CASSWAGGRLTDTQYF. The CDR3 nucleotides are TGTGCCAGCAGTTGGGCGGGGGGGAGACTCACAGATACGCAGTATTTT.

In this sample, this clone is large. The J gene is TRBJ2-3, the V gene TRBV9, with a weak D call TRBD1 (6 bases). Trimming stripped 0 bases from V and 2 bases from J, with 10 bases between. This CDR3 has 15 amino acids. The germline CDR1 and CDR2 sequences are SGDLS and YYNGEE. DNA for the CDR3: TGTGCCAGCAGCGTAGGGGGGCAGGACACAGATACGCAGTATTTT. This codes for CASSVGGQDTDTQYF.

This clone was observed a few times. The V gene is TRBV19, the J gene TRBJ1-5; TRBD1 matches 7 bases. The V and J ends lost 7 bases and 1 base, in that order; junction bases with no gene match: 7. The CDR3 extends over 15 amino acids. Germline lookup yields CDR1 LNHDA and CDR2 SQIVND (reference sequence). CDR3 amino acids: CASTPGTASNQPQHF. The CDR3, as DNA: TGTGCCAGTACCCCCGGGACAGCGAGCAATCAGCCCCAGCATTTT.

CDR3: CASSQADRVLEQFF. For the CDR3, the DNA is TGTGCCAGCAGCCAAGCCGACAGGGTGCTTGAGCAGTTCTTC. The chain joins TRBV3-1 (or the pseudogene TRBV3-2) to TRBJ2-1; 7 bases are shared with TRBD1. Looked up from germline, CDR1 is LGHDT and CDR2 is YNNKEL (reference sequence). This CDR3 has 14 amino acids. V was pared by 1 base and J by 9 bases, with 6 bases of the junction left unmatched.

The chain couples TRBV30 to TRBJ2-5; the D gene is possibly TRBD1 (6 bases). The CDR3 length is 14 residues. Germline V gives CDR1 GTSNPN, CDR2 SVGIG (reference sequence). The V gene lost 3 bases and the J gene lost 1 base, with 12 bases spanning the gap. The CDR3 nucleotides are TGTGCCTGGAGCCGCGGACAGTTCCAAGAGACCCAGTACTTC. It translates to CAWSRGQFQETQYF.

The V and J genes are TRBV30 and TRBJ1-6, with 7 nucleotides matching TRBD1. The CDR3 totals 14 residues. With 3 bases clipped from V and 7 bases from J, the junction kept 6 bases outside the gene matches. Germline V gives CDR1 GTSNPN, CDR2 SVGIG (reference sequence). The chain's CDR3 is CAWSAGQDNSPLHF. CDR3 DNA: TGTGCCTGGAGCGCTGGACAGGACAATTCACCCCTCCACTTT.

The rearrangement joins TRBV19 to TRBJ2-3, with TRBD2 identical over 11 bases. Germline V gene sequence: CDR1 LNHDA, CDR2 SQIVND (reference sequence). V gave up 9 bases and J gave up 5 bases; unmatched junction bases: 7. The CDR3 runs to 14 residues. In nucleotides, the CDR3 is TGTGCCAGCACGGAGGGGACTAGCGGAGATACGCAGTATTTT. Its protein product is CASTEGTSGDTQYF.

CDR3 region: CATSRQGGAVYGYTF. The CDR3 region has the DNA TGTGCCACCAGCAGACAGGGGGGCGCGGTCTATGGCTACACCTTC. V and J are TRBV15 and TRBJ1-2, with 7 bases matching TRBD1. J was trimmed by 4 bases and V by 2 bases; bases with no gene match: 7. The CDR3 consists of 15 residues. Per the germline V gene, CDR1 is LNHNV and CDR2 is YYDKDF (reference sequence).

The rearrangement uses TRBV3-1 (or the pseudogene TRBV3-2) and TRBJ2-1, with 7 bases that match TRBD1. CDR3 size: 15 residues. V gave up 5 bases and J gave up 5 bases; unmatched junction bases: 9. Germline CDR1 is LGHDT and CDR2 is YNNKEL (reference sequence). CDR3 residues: CASSAGTVTHNEQFF. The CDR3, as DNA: TGTGCCAGCAGCGCCGGGACAGTGACACACAATGAGCAGTTCTTC.

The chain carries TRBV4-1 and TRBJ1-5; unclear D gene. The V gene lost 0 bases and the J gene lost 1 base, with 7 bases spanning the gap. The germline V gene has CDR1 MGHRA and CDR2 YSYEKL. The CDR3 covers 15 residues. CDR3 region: CASSQDLRSNQPQHF. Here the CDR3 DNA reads TGCGCCAGCAGCCAAGATTTGAGGAGCAATCAGCCCCAGCATTTT.

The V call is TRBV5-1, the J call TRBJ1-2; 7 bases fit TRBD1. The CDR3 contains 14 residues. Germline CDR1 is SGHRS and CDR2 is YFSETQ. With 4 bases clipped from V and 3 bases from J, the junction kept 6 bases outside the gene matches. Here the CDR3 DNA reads TGCGCCAGCAGCATAGGGGGCCGAGACTATGGCTACACCTTC. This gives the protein CASSIGGRDYGYTF.

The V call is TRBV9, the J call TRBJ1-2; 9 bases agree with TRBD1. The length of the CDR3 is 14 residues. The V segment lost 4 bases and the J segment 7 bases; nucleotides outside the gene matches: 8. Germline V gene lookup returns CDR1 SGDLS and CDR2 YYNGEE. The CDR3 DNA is TGTGCCAGCAGCCCCCGGACAGGGGAAGGTGGCTACACCTTC. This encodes CASSPRTGEGGYTF.

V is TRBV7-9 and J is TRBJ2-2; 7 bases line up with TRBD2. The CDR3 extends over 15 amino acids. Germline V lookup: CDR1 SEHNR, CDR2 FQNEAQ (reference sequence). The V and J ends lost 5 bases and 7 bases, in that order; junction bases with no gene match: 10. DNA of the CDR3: TGTGCCAGCAGCCCCCGAACGGGGGGAGTCGGGGAGCTGTTTTTT. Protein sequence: CASSPRTGGVGELFF.

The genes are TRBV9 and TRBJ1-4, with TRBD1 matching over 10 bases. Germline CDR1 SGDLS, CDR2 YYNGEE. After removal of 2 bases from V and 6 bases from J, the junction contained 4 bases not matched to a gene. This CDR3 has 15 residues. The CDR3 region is CASSVLGQGYEKLFF. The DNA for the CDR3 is TGTGCCAGCAGCGTCCTGGGACAGGGGTATGAAAAACTGTTTTTT. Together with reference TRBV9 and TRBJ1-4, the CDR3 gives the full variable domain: DSGVTQTPKHLITATGQRVTLRCSPRSGDLSVYWYQQSLDQGLQFLIQYYNGEERAKGNILERFSAQQFPDLHSELNLSSLELGDSALYFCASSVLGQGYEKLFFGSGTQLSVL.

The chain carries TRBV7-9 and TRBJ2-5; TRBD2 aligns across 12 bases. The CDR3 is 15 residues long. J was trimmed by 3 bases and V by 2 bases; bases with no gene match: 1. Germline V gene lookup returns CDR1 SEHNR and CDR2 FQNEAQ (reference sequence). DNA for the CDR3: TGTGCCAGCAGCTTAAGACTAGCGGGGGAAGAGACCCAGTACTTC. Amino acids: CASSLRLAGEETQYF.

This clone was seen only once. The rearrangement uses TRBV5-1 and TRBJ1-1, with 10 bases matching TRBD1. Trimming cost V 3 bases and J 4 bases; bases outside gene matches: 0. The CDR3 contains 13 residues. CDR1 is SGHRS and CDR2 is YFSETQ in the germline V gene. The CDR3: CASSWDRGTEAFF. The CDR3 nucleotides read TGCGCCAGCAGCTGGGACAGGGGCACTGAAGCTTTCTTT.

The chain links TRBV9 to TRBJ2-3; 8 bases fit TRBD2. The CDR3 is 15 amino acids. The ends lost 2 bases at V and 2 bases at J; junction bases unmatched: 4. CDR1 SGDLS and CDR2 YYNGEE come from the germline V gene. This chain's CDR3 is CASSVGGGLTDTQYF. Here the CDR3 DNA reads TGTGCCAGCAGCGTCGGCGGGGGGCTCACAGATACGCAGTATTTT.